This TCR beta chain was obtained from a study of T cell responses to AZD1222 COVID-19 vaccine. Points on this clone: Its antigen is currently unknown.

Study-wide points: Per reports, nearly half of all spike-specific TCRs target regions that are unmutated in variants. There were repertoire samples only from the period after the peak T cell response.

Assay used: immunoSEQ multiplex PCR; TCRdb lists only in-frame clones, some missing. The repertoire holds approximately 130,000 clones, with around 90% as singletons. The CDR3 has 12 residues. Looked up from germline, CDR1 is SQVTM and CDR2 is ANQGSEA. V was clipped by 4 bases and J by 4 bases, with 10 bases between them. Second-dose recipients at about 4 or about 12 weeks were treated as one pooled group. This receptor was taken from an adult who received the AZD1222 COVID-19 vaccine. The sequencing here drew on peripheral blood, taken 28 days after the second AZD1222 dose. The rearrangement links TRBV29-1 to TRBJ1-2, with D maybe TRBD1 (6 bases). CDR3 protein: CSVARGGYGYTF. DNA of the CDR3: TGCAGCGTTGCCAGGGGAGGCTATGGCTACACCTTC.